The rows below give T cell receptor beta chains drawn from one sample of a study of OX40 agonist ivuxolimab in advanced cancers. Generated by immunoSEQ multiplex PCR, the TCRdb table keeps only in-frame clones and is missing some. The sample shows around 94,000 clones, 92% of them seen only once. Sequencing was performed on CD4+ or CD8+ T cells sorted from blood, taken in a trial of the OX40 agonist ivuxolimab. These receptors were obtained from an adult with an advanced solid tumor such as melanoma, head and neck, liver or kidney cancer. Each CDR3 is given with its conserved first and last residue. Fields, in order: V gene, J gene, D gene, clone size, CDR3 protein, CDR3 DNA. D genes are given only for firm matches. Not all rows give a size; the values are once, few, many and, for expanded clones, a class.

v_call: TRBV7-9
j_call: TRBJ2-7
d_call: NA
clone_size: NA
cdr3_aa: CASSRGTEQYF
cdr3_nt: TGTGCCAGCAGCCGAGGGACAGAGCAGTACTTC

v_call: TRBV19
j_call: TRBJ1-1
d_call: TRBD1
clone_size: NA
cdr3_aa: CASRGAGGMITEAFF
cdr3_nt: TGTGCCAGTAGAGGGGCAGGGGGAATGATCACTGAAGCTTTCTTT

v_call: TRBV10-1
j_call: TRBJ2-7
d_call: NA
clone_size: few
cdr3_aa: CASSGTDSYEQYF
cdr3_nt: TGCGCCAGCAGTGGGACAGACTCCTACGAGCAGTACTTC

v_call: TRBV7-3
j_call: TRBJ2-1
d_call: NA
clone_size: NA
cdr3_aa: CASSLSLLEAPYNEQFF
cdr3_nt: TGTGCCAGCAGCTTAAGTCTGTTGGAGGCCCCCTACAATGAGCAGTTCTTC

v_call: TRBV5-1
j_call: TRBJ2-7
d_call: TRBD1
clone_size: NA
cdr3_aa: CASSTSGTGGYEQYF
cdr3_nt: TGCGCCAGCAGCACCTCCGGGACAGGGGGTTACGAGCAGTACTTC

v_call: TRBV21-1
j_call: TRBJ2-1
d_call: NA
clone_size: NA
cdr3_aa: CASSPDREIYNEQFF
cdr3_nt: TGTGCCAGCAGCCCCGACAGGGAGATTTACAATGAGCAGTTCTTC

v_call: TRBV13
j_call: TRBJ2-7
d_call: TRBD2
clone_size: NA
cdr3_aa: CASSSQLAGGYEQYF
cdr3_nt: TGTGCCAGCAGCTCGCAACTAGCGGGAGGGTACGAGCAGTACTTC

v_call: TRBV7-9
j_call: TRBJ2-3
d_call: TRBD2
clone_size: NA
cdr3_aa: CASSSGLAGPDTQYF
cdr3_nt: TGTGCCAGCAGCTCGGGACTAGCGGGACCAGATACGCAGTATTTT

v_call: TRBV4-3
j_call: TRBJ1-1
d_call: TRBD1
clone_size: NA
cdr3_aa: CASSRYRGTTTEAFF
cdr3_nt: TGCGCCAGCAGCAGATACAGGGGCACGACGACTGAAGCTTTCTTT

v_call: TRBV27
j_call: TRBJ2-7
d_call: NA
clone_size: NA
cdr3_aa: CASSNRPYEQYF
cdr3_nt: TGTGCCAGCAGCAACAGACCGTACGAGCAGTACTTC

v_call: TRBV2
j_call: TRBJ2-3
d_call: NA
clone_size: NA
cdr3_aa: CASSEPTLSTDTQYF
cdr3_nt: TGTGCCAGCAGTGAACCAACTCTTAGCACAGATACGCAGTATTTT

v_call: TRBV9
j_call: TRBJ1-2
d_call: NA
clone_size: NA
cdr3_aa: CASSVAPRGDYGYTF
cdr3_nt: TGTGCCAGCAGCGTAGCTCCCCGGGGCGACTATGGCTACACCTTC

v_call: TRBV20-1
j_call: TRBJ2-7
d_call: NA
clone_size: NA
cdr3_aa: CSAFSYEQYF
cdr3_nt: TGCAGTGCTTTCAGTTACGAGCAGTACTTC

v_call: TRBV10-3
j_call: TRBJ1-5
d_call: NA
clone_size: NA
cdr3_aa: CATRDGRELQPQHF
cdr3_nt: TGTGCCACCCGGGACGGCCGGGAACTTCAGCCCCAGCATTTT

v_call: TRBV7-2
j_call: TRBJ1-5
d_call: TRBD1
clone_size: NA
cdr3_aa: CASSYGTGGNQPQHF
cdr3_nt: TGTGCCAGCAGCTACGGGACAGGGGGCAATCAGCCCCAGCATTTT

v_call: TRBV4-1
j_call: TRBJ2-1
d_call: NA
clone_size: NA
cdr3_aa: CASSQDGVNEQFF
cdr3_nt: TGCGCCAGCAGCCAAGACGGGGTGAATGAGCAGTTCTTC

v_call: TRBV27
j_call: TRBJ1-6
d_call: NA
clone_size: once
cdr3_aa: CASSPQGLHNSPLHF
cdr3_nt: TGTGCCAGCAGTCCCCAGGGACTTCATAATTCACCCCTCCACTTT

v_call: TRBV10-2
j_call: TRBJ2-3
d_call: NA
clone_size: NA
cdr3_aa: CASNGGPADTQYF
cdr3_nt: TGCGCCAGCAACGGGGGGCCTGCAGATACGCAGTATTTT

v_call: TRBV9
j_call: TRBJ1-3
d_call: NA
clone_size: NA
cdr3_aa: CASSAQGTIYF
cdr3_nt: TGTGCCAGCAGCGCTCAAGGCACCATATATTTT

v_call: TRBV27
j_call: TRBJ2-5
d_call: NA
clone_size: NA
cdr3_aa: CASSLYPDGRVQETQYF
cdr3_nt: TGTGCCAGCAGTTTATATCCGGACGGTAGAGTACAAGAGACCCAGTACTTC

v_call: TRBV29-1
j_call: TRBJ1-2
d_call: NA
clone_size: NA
cdr3_aa: CSVEDPISLRKPNYGYTF
cdr3_nt: TGCAGCGTTGAAGATCCAATTAGCTTACGGAAGCCTAACTATGGCTACACCTTC

v_call: TRBV6-5
j_call: TRBJ2-7
d_call: NA
clone_size: NA
cdr3_aa: CASSYGGPIFGEQYF
cdr3_nt: TGTGCCAGCAGTTATGGGGGGCCCATTTTTGGCGAGCAGTACTTC

v_call: TRBV7-6
j_call: TRBJ1-2
d_call: NA
clone_size: NA
cdr3_aa: CASSLNVGGYGYTF
cdr3_nt: TGTGCCAGCAGCTTAAATGTCGGGGGCTATGGCTACACCTTC

v_call: TRBV5-1
j_call: TRBJ1-2
d_call: NA
clone_size: NA
cdr3_aa: CASSFGVNGYTF
cdr3_nt: TGCGCCAGCAGCTTTGGGGTCAACGGTTACACCTTC

v_call: TRBV10-1
j_call: TRBJ1-1
d_call: NA
clone_size: few
cdr3_aa: CASSELSHTEAFF
cdr3_nt: TGCGCCAGCAGTGAGCTGAGCCACACTGAAGCTTTCTTT

v_call: TRBV4-1
j_call: TRBJ1-6
d_call: NA
clone_size: NA
cdr3_aa: CASSQDPRSPSYNSPLHF
cdr3_nt: TGCGCCAGCAGCCAAGACCCCCGGAGCCCCTCCTATAATTCACCCCTCCACTTT

v_call: TRBV27
j_call: TRBJ2-3
d_call: NA
clone_size: NA
cdr3_aa: CASSSDVRQGTQYF
cdr3_nt: TGTGCCAGCAGTTCCGACGTGAGGCAAGGTACGCAGTATTTT

v_call: TRBV6-4
j_call: TRBJ2-1
d_call: NA
clone_size: once
cdr3_aa: CASSSSASSYNEQFF
cdr3_nt: TGTGCCAGCTCTTCCTCAGCGAGCTCCTACAATGAGCAGTTCTTC

v_call: TRBV27
j_call: TRBJ2-2
d_call: NA
clone_size: NA
cdr3_aa: CASSLKVTGELFF
cdr3_nt: TGTGCCAGCAGTTTAAAGGTCACCGGGGAGCTGTTTTTT

v_call: TRBV7-3
j_call: TRBJ2-1
d_call: TRBD1
clone_size: once
cdr3_aa: CASSRDRDGRNEQFF
cdr3_nt: TGTGCCAGCAGCCGGGACAGGGATGGTCGCAATGAGCAGTTCTTC

v_call: TRBV27
j_call: TRBJ2-2
d_call: TRBD1
clone_size: NA
cdr3_aa: CASSLHGQGGTGELFF
cdr3_nt: TGTGCCAGCAGTTTACACGGACAGGGGGGGACCGGGGAGCTGTTTTTT

v_call: TRBV6-5
j_call: TRBJ2-2
d_call: NA
clone_size: NA
cdr3_aa: CASSYDSTRELFF
cdr3_nt: TGTGCCAGCAGTTACGACTCCACGAGGGAGCTGTTTTTT

v_call: TRBV6-5
j_call: TRBJ1-3
d_call: NA
clone_size: once
cdr3_aa: CASSGGSRSGNTIYF
cdr3_nt: TGTGCCAGCAGTGGAGGGAGCCGCTCTGGAAACACCATATATTTT

v_call: TRBV27
j_call: TRBJ1-2
d_call: NA
clone_size: NA
cdr3_aa: CASRDSFSYGYTF
cdr3_nt: TGTGCCAGCAGGGACAGCTTCTCCTATGGCTACACCTTC

v_call: TRBV10-2
j_call: TRBJ2-7
d_call: NA
clone_size: NA
cdr3_aa: CASSEGISEQYF
cdr3_nt: TGCGCCAGCAGTGAAGGAATCTCCGAGCAGTACTTC

v_call: TRBV27
j_call: TRBJ2-1
d_call: TRBD1
clone_size: NA
cdr3_aa: CASSFEHRGDNEQFF
cdr3_nt: TGTGCCAGCAGTTTCGAACACAGGGGGGACAATGAGCAGTTCTTC

v_call: TRBV9
j_call: TRBJ2-3
d_call: NA
clone_size: NA
cdr3_aa: CASSLLRGGTDTQYF
cdr3_nt: TGTGCCAGCAGCCTCCTCAGGGGGGGCACAGATACGCAGTATTTT

v_call: TRBV6-1
j_call: TRBJ2-7
d_call: TRBD1
clone_size: NA
cdr3_aa: CASSGVTGFEQYF
cdr3_nt: TGTGCCAGCAGTGGCGTGACAGGGTTCGAGCAGTACTTC

v_call: TRBV9
j_call: TRBJ1-4
d_call: TRBD1
clone_size: NA
cdr3_aa: CASSVHGGTANEKLFF
cdr3_nt: TGTGCCAGCAGCGTCCATGGCGGGACAGCAAATGAAAAACTGTTTTTT

v_call: TRBV19
j_call: TRBJ2-7
d_call: TRBD2
clone_size: NA
cdr3_aa: CASSIGGSGQYF
cdr3_nt: TGTGCCAGTAGTATCGGCGGGAGCGGGCAGTACTTC

v_call: TRBV7-6
j_call: TRBJ2-5
d_call: NA
clone_size: NA
cdr3_aa: CASSPRVAYGDKGQETQYF
cdr3_nt: TGTGCCAGCAGCCCCCGGGTCGCTTATGGGGACAAGGGGCAAGAGACCCAGTACTTC

v_call: TRBV29-1
j_call: TRBJ2-1
d_call: NA
clone_size: NA
cdr3_aa: CSVAFGGGMMNEQFF
cdr3_nt: TGCAGCGTTGCTTTCGGAGGGGGCATGATGAATGAGCAGTTCTTC

v_call: TRBV7-3
j_call: TRBJ2-1
d_call: TRBD2
clone_size: NA
cdr3_aa: CASSLRGAGGPGNEQFF
cdr3_nt: TGTGCCAGCAGCTTACGTGGTGCGGGAGGGCCAGGCAATGAGCAGTTCTTC

v_call: TRBV5-8
j_call: TRBJ1-2
d_call: TRBD1
clone_size: once
cdr3_aa: CARALGTALNYGYTF
cdr3_nt: TGTGCCAGGGCCCTTGGGACAGCTCTTAACTATGGCTACACCTTC